This T cell receptor (beta chain) was captured in a study of cytomegalovirus exposure and HLA in healthy donors. Findings of the study overall: An analysis was carried out at a later point. It showed that HLA-associated TCR beta chains were more clonally expanded than equally common non-associated chains. Common viral pathogens were later found to be apparently linked to several of the most significant clusters. The study recorded 150 to 200 TCR beta chains that were cytomegalovirus-associated.

Primers for the PCR totalled 60 Vbeta and 13 Jbeta. Data came from immunoSEQ multiplex PCR; TCRdb stores just in-frame clones and leaves some out. The sample has about 180,000 clones, more than 65% seen once. About this clone: Its antigen remains unidentified.

This TCR was sampled from a woman aged 50 to 65 in good health and CMV-seronegative. The source material was PBMCs.

CDR3 region: CSVEDRGGQGTGVEQFF. In DNA, the CDR3 is TGCAGCGTTGAAGATCGGGGGGGGCAGGGTACAGGGGTTGAGCAGTTCTTC. The rearrangement links TRBV29-1 to TRBJ2-1; TRBD2 might be the D (8 bases). V was trimmed by 0 bases and J by 9 bases, leaving 24 bases between them. Germline assignment: CDR1 SQVTM and CDR2 ANQGSEA. CDR3 length: 17 residues.